The entry below describes one T cell receptor (beta chain). Losses at the gene ends were 2 bases for V and 4 bases for J; bases not matched to a gene: 4. Germline CDR1 MDHEN, CDR2 SYDVKM. The CDR3 extends over 16 amino acids. This specimen belongs to a study of cytomegalovirus exposure and HLA in healthy donors. PCR primers comprised 60 Vbeta and 13 Jbeta primers. Measured with immunoSEQ multiplex PCR; TCRdb has only the in-frame clones, and not every one. The listing records 150,000 or so clones. This rearrangement joins TRBV28 to TRBJ2-1; 11 bases match TRBD1. The sequencing sample was made of PBMCs. The clonotype was recovered from a woman in her fifties or sixties in good health and CMV-seronegative. The CDR3 loop reads CASSLRGQGGYNEQFF. As DNA, the CDR3 is TGTGCCAGCAGTTTAAGGGGACAGGGGGGATACAATGAGCAGTTCTTC.